Presented here are 9 T cell receptor beta chains from one specimen sequenced in a study of T-cell reconstitution after alpha-beta-depleted transplantation in children. Unique molecular identifiers were incorporated into the prepared TCRbeta library. TCRdb fed the PCR reads into MiXCR, producing one record per CDR3 protein. The table lists a few hundred thousand distinct CDR3 sequences, approximately 12% of them singletons. Material: PBMCs, mostly from graft donor cells, obtained 360 days after TCRalphabeta/CD19-depleted stem cell transplant. These receptors were collected from a male patient younger than 18 who had a stem cell transplant for acute myeloid leukemia, so the T cells may come from the graft donor.

The rearrangement uses TRBV6-1 and TRBJ2-7; 12 nucleotides line up with TRBD2. The CDR3 contains 17 residues. Losses at the gene ends were 5 bases for V and 6 bases for J; bases not matched to a gene: 14. Germline CDR1 is MNHNS and CDR2 is SASEGT. This chain's CDR3 is CASSPPLAGGFGVEQYF. In DNA, the CDR3 is TGTGCCAGCAGTCCTCCCCTAGCGGGAGGGTTCGGAGTCGAGCAGTACTTC.

This clonotype has a handful of counts. V and J are TRBV29-1 and TRBJ2-1; D remains unclear. CDR1 and CDR2 (germline): SQVTM, ANQGSEA. V dropped 6 bases and J dropped 7 bases, with 7 bases sitting between them. The length of the CDR3 is 10 residues. The CDR3 is CSVGTNEQFF. For the CDR3, the DNA is TGCAGCGTGGGAACAAATGAGCAGTTCTTC.

This clonotype has ten or more counts. The chain carries TRBV12-3 or TRBV12-4 and TRBJ2-3; 14 bases line up with TRBD2. The CDR3 covers 17 residues. V lost 5 bases and J lost 2; bases outside the gene matches: 6. Here the CDR3 DNA reads TGTGCCAGCAGTCTCGGACTAGCGGGAGGTTACACAGATACGCAGTATTTT. Protein sequence: CASSLGLAGGYTDTQYF.

This clonotype turned up a few times. The chain combines TRBV10-3 with TRBJ2-7; 9 bases fit TRBD1. Germline loops: CDR1 ENHRY, CDR2 SYGVKD. There are 16 residues in the CDR3. V lost 0 bases and J lost 2; bases outside the gene matches: 5. The CDR3 sequence: CAISESPGQGPYEQYF. The CDR3 nucleotides read TGTGCCATCAGTGAGTCCCCGGGACAGGGCCCCTACGAGCAGTACTTC.

A few counts support this clonotype. V is TRBV12-5 and J is TRBJ2-1; 10 bases align to TRBD1. The CDR3 is 16 amino acids. V lost 5 bases, J lost 3 bases, and 7 bases stayed unmatched. CDR1 is LGHNT and CDR2 is FRNRAP in the germline V gene. The CDR3: CASGQAGTGVYNEQFF. DNA of the CDR3: TGTGCTAGTGGTCAAGCCGGGACAGGGGTCTACAATGAGCAGTTCTTC.

The V call is TRBV4-3, the J call TRBJ2-3, with D hard to call. The germline gives CDR1 LGHNA, CDR2 YSLEER. V was clipped by 2 bases and J by 6 bases, with 12 bases between them. The length of the CDR3 is 14 residues. As DNA, the CDR3 is TGCGCCAGCAGCCAATATACAATTGGGGATACGCAGTATTTT. Its translation is CASSQYTIGDTQYF.

This clonotype was detected only a few times. The chain employs TRBV5-6 and TRBJ2-5; tentative D call: TRBD1 (6 bases). The germline CDR1 and CDR2 sequences are SGHDT and YYEEEE. This CDR3 region has 17 residues. Trimming stripped 4 bases from V and 5 bases from J, with 24 bases between. The CDR3 protein is CASSPPRPGQRIETQYF. DNA of the CDR3: TGTGCCAGCAGCCCCCCCCGTCCGGGACAAAGAATCGAGACCCAGTACTTC.

The chain employs TRBV9 and TRBJ2-1; 7 bases fit TRBD2. Looked up from germline, CDR1 is SGDLS and CDR2 is YYNGEE. The CDR3 runs to 15 residues. The J segment lost 7 bases and the V segment lost 3 bases, leaving 10 bases of the junction unmatched. CDR3 protein: CASSERLAEGNEQFF. In DNA form, the CDR3 reads TGTGCCAGCAGCGAACGGCTAGCGGAGGGGAATGAGCAGTTCTTC.

This clonotype appeared a few times. It is unclear where the CDR3 begins or ends on the DNA, so no DNA is shown, and the CDR3 is as TCRdb lists it. This chain uses TRBV7-5 with TRBJ1-1; the DNA was not compared with TRBD1, the D call given in the table. TRBV7-5 is noted as a pseudogene. The CDR3 spans 18 residues, counting both ends. The CDR3 region is CISVPEAVQGAMNTEAFF.